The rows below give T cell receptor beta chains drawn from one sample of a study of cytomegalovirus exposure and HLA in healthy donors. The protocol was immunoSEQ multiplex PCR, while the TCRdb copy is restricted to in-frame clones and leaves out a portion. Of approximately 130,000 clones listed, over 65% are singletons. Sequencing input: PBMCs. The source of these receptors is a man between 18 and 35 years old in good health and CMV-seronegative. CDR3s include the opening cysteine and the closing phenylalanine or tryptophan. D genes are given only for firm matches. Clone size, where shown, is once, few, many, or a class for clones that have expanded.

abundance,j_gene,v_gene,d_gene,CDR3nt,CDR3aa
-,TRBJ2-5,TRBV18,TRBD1,TGTGCCAGCTCGCGGGACAGGGTAGGCGAGACCCAGTACTTC,CASSRDRVGETQYF
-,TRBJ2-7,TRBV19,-,TGTGCCAGTAGTATAGAGGGGGCGGGTAGCGACGAGCAGTACTTC,CASSIEGAGSDEQYF
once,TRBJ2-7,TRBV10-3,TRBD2,TGTGCCATCAGTGAGGAGCGGGGGGGCTACGAGCAGTACTTC,CAISEERGGYEQYF
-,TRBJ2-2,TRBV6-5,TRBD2,TGTGCCAGCAGTTCTAAGCGGGGGGGCACCGGGGAGCTGTTTTTT,CASSSKRGGTGELFF
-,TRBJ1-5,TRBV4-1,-,TGCGCCAGCAGCCCACCCGGGATTCTAAGCAATCAGCCCCAGCATTTT,CASSPPGILSNQPQHF
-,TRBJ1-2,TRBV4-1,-,TGCGCCAGCAGCCTATATGGCTACACCTTC,CASSLYGYTF
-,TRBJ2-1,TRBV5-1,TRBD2,TGCGCCAGCAGCCTGGGACTAGCGGGGGTGTACAATGAGCAGTTCTTC,CASSLGLAGVYNEQFF
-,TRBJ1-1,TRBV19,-,TGTGCCAGTAGTACCCCCGGGAGTGTCCTTCGGGGAGCTTTCTTT,CASSTPGSVLRGAFF
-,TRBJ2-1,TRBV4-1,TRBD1,TGCGCCAGCAGCCAAGTTCAGGGGGCCTATGAGCAGTTCTTC,CASSQVQGAYEQFF
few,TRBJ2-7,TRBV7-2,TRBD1,TGTGCCAGCAGCTTAGTGGACAGGGTCCACGAGCAGTACTTC,CASSLVDRVHEQYF
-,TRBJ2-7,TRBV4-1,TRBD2,TGCGCCAGCAGCCAAGATTCGCGGGGGACTTCCTACGAGCAGTACTTC,CASSQDSRGTSYEQYF
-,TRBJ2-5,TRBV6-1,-,TGTGCCAGCATTCCCGGCAGGGGAGGGGAGACCCAGTACTTC,CASIPGRGGETQYF
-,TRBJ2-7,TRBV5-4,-,TGTGCCAGCAGCTTAGGAGGGGGGGCGTTTAACGAGCAGTACTTC,CASSLGGGAFNEQYF
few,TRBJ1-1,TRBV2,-,TGTGCCAGCAGTGACTGGGAGACATCGGAGGCTTTCTTT,CASSDWETSEAFF
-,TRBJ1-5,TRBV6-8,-,TGTGCCAGCACCGCCCTGTGGGACATATCCAATCAGCCCCAGCATTTT,CASTALWDISNQPQHF
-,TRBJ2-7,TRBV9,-,TGTGCCAGCAGCCCTGCTGGGGCCAGCTCCTACGAGCAGTACTTC,CASSPAGASSYEQYF
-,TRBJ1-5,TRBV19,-,TGTGCCAGTACGGCAGGGCCTAGCAATCAGCCCCAGCATTTT,CASTAGPSNQPQHF
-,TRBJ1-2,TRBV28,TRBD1,TGTGCCAGCAGTTTAAGGACAGGGAACTACTATGGCTACACCTTC,CASSLRTGNYYGYTF
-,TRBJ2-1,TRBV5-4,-,TGTGCCAGCAGCCCCGAAGACCGTAGCCGCGGCAATGAGCAGTTCTTC,CASSPEDRSRGNEQFF
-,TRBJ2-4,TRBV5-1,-,TGCGCCAGCAGCCCAGGGATCTTAGCCAAAAACATTCAGTACTTC,CASSPGILAKNIQYF
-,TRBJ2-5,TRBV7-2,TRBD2,TGTGCCAGCAGCTTAAGTGCGGGGGGGCTCCAAGAGACCCAGTACTTC,CASSLSAGGLQETQYF
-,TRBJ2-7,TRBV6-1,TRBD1,TGTGCCAGCAGTGAACACCTGACAACAGGGGGCGTTCCGACTGAGCAGTACTTC,CASSEHLTTGGVPTEQYF
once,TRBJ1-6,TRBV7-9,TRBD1,TGTGCCAGCAGAGGACAGGGGAATTCACCCCTCCACTTT,CASRGQGNSPLHF
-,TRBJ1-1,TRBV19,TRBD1,TGTGCCACCTCGTACAGGGGACAGAACACTGAAGCTTTCTTT,CATSYRGQNTEAFF
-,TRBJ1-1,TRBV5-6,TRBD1,TGTGCCAGCAGCTGGGGGGGGGACAGGGGGGACACTGAAGCTTTCTTT,CASSWGGDRGDTEAFF
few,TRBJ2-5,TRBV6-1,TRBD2,TGTGCCAGCAGTCCCGGGACTATCCCACAAGAGACCCAGTACTTC,CASSPGTIPQETQYF